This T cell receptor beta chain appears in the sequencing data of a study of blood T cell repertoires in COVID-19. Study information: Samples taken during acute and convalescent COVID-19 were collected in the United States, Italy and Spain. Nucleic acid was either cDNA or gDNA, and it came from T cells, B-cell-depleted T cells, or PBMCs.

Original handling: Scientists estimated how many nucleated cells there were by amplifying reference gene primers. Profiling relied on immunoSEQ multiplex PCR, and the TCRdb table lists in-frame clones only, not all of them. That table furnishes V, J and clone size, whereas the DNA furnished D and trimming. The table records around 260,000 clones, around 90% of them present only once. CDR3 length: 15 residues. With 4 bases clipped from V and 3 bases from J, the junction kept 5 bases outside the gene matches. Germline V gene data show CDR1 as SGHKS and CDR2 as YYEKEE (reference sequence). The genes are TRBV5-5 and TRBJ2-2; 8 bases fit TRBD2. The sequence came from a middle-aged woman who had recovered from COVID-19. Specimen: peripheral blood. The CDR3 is CASSLTSEYTGELFF. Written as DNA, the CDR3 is TGTGCCAGCAGCCTGACTAGCGAATACACCGGGGAGCTGTTTTTT.